The entry that follows covers one T cell receptor beta chain sequence. No cell sorting was done before RNA was extracted from the tissue. Distant lung tissue was collected more than 3 cm away from the tumor edge. TCRbeta libraries were built with three rounds of nested PCR, modified from ARM-PCR. TCRdb itself ran the multiplex PCR reads through MiXCR, one entry per CDR3 protein. In the table there are 94,000 or so distinct CDR3 sequences, roughly 77% of which are singletons. These data are taken from a study of tumor and adjacent non-tumor tissue in lung cancer. About the research overall: Aged about 31 to 80 years, patients included fewer than 11 men and a few women with stage I to III disease. Some 3.9 million productive TCRbeta reads were obtained per sample on average.

From germline, CDR1 is ENHRY and CDR2 SYGVKD. V gave up 11 bases and J gave up 1 base, with 15 bases separating them. This CDR3 comprises 13 residues. Sequences were obtained from distant non-tumor lung tissue. This clonotype originated in a woman aged 45-60 years with non-small cell lung cancer. The rearrangement uses TRBV10-3 and TRBJ2-7, with D perhaps TRBD1 (6 bases). The CDR3 DNA reads as TGTGCCTCCCGGGACATGGAGTCCTACGAGCAGTACGTC. It is translated as CASRDMESYEQYV.